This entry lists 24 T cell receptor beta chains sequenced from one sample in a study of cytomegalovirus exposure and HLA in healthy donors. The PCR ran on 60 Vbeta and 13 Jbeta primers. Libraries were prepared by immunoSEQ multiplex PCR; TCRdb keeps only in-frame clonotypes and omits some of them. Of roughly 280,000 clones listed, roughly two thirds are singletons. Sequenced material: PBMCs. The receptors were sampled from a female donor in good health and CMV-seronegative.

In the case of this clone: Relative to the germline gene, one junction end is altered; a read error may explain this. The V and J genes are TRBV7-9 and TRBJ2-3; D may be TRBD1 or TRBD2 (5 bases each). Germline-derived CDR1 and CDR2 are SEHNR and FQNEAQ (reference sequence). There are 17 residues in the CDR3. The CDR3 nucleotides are TGTGCCAGCAGCCTAGGGACGACCTTTCCTAGCACAGATACGCAGTACTTT. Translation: CASSLGTTFPSTDTQYF.

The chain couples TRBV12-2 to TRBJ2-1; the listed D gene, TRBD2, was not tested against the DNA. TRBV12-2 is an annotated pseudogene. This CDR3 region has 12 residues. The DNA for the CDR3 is TGTGCAAGTCGCCCCCATAGCCGGGAGCAGTTCTTC. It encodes CASRPHSREQFF.

The CDR3 sequence is CASSIVGTRSSYNEQFF. In DNA form, the CDR3 reads TGTGCCAGTAGTATAGTTGGGACTCGAAGCTCCTACAATGAGCAGTTCTTC. The chain carries TRBV19 and TRBJ2-1, with a possible D match to TRBD2 (6 bases). The CDR3 spans 17 residues. Per the germline V gene, CDR1 is LNHDA and CDR2 is SQIVND (reference sequence). The V end lost 1 base, the J end lost 0 bases, and 13 bases lay between the germline ends.

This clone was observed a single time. In nucleotides, the CDR3 is TGCGCCAGCAGCCATGGGACAGCTCCAATGGGCGGCTACACCTTC. The encoded protein is CASSHGTAPMGGYTF. The rearrangement joins TRBV5-1 to TRBJ1-2; TRBD1 matches at 7 bases. CDR1 is SGHRS and CDR2 is YFSETQ in the germline V gene. J was trimmed by 8 bases and V by 4 bases; bases with no gene match: 14. The CDR3 has 15 residues.

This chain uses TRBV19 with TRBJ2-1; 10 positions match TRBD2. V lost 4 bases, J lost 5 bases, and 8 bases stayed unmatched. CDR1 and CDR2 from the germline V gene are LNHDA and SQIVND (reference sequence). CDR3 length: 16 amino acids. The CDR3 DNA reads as TGTGCCAGTAGTAAGAGGCTAGCGGGAGATAACAATGAGCAGTTCTTC. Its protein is CASSKRLAGDNNEQFF.

The CDR3 spells CASITSGSALEQYF. The DNA of the CDR3 is TGTGCCAGCATAACCAGCGGGAGCGCGCTCGAGCAGTACTTC. This sequence joins TRBV6-1 and TRBJ2-7; 8 bases are shared with TRBD2. Germline CDR1 reads MNHNS; CDR2 reads SASEGT. The junction had 11 bases not matched to a gene; V was cut back by 7 bases and J by 6 bases. The CDR3 spans 14 residues.

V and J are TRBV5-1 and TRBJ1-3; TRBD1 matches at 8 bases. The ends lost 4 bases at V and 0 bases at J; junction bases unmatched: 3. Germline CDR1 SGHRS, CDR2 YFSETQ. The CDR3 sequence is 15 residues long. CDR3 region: CASSLTGDSGNTIYF. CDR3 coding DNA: TGCGCCAGCAGCCTGACAGGGGACTCTGGAAACACCATATATTTT. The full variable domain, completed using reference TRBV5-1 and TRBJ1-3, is KAGVTQTPRYLIKTRGQQVTLSCSPISGHRSVSWYQQTPGQGLQFLFEYFSETQRNKGNFPGRFSGRQFSNSRSEMNVSTLELGDSALYLCASSLTGDSGNTIYFGEGSWLTVV.

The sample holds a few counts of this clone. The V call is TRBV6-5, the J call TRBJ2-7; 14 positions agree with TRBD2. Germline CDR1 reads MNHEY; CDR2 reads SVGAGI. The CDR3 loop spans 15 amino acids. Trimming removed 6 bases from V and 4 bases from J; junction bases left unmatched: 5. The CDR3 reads CASSPGTSGSYEQYF. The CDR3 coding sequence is TGTGCCAGCAGCCCAGGGACTAGCGGGAGTTACGAGCAGTACTTC.

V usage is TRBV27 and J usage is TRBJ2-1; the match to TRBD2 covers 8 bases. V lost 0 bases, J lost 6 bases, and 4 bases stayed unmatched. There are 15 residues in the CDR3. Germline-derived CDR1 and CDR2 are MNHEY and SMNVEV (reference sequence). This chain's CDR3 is CASSLSSGSGNEQFF. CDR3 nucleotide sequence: TGTGCCAGCAGTTTATCCAGCGGGAGTGGCAATGAGCAGTTCTTC.

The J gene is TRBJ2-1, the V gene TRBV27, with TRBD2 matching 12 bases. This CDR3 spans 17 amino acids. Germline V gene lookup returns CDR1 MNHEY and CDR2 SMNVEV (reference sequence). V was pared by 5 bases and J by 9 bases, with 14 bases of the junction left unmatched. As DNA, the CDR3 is TGTGCCAGCAGTGACACCGGGACTAGCGGGTCCCATAGTGAGCAGTTCTTC. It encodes CASSDTGTSGSHSEQFF.

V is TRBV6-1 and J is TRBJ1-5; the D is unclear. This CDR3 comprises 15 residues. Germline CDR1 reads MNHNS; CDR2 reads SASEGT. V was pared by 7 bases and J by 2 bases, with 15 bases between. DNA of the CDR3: TGTGCCAGCACGGTAGCGATCACGGGCAATCAGCCCCAGCATTTT. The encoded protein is CASTVAITGNQPQHF.

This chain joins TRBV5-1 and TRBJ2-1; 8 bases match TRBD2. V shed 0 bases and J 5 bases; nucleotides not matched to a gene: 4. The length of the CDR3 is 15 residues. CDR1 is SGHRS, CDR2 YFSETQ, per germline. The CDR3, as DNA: TGCGCCAGCAGCTTGGGCAGCGGGGGTAACAATGAGCAGTTCTTC. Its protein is CASSLGSGGNNEQFF.

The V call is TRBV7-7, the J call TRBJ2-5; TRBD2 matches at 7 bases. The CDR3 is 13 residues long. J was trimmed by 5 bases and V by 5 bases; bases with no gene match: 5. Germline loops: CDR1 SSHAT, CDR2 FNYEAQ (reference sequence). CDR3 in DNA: TGTGCCAGCAGCCTAGGGGAGGGGGAGACCCAGTACTTC. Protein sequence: CASSLGEGETQYF.

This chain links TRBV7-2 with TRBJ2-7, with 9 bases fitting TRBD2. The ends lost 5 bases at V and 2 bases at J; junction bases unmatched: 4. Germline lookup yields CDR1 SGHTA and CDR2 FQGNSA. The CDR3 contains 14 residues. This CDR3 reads CASSGASGTYEQYF. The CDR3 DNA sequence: TGTGCCAGCAGCGGGGCTAGCGGGACCTACGAGCAGTACTTC.

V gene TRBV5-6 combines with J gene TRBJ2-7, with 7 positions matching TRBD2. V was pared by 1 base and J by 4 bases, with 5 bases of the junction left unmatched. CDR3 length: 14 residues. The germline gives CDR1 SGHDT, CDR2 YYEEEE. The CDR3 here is CASSLSLADYEQYF. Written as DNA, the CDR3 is TGTGCCAGCAGCTTGAGTCTAGCGGATTACGAGCAGTACTTC.

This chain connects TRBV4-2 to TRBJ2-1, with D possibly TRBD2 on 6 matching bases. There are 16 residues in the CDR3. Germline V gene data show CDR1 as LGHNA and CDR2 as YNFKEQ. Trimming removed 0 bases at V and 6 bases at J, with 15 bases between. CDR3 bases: TGTGCCAGCAGCCAAGATGACGGGCGGGGCCGCAATGAGCAGTTCTTC. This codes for CASSQDDGRGRNEQFF.

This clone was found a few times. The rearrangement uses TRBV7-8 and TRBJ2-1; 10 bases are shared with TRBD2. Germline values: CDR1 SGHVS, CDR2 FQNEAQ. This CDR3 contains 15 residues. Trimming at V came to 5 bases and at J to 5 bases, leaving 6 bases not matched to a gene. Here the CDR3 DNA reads TGTGCCAGCAGCCCATACGGGACTAGCGACAATGAGCAGTTCTTC. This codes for CASSPYGTSDNEQFF. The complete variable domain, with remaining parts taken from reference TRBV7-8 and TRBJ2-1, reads GAGVSQSPRYKVAKRGQDVALRCDPISGHVSLFWYQQALGQGPEFLTYFQNEAQLDKSGLPSDRFFAERPEGSVSTLKIQRTQQEDSAVYLCASSPYGTSDNEQFFGPGTRLTVL.

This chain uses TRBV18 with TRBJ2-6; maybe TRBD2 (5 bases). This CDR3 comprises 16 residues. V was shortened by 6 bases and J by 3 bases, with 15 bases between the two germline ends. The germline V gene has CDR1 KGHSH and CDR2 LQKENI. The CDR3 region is CASSFGWGVGANVLTF. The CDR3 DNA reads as TGTGCCAGCTCCTTCGGGTGGGGAGTTGGGGCCAACGTCCTGACTTTC.

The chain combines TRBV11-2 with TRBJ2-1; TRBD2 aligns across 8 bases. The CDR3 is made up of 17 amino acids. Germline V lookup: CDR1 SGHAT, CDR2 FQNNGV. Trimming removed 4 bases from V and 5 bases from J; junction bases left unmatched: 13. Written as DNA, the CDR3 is TGTGCCAGCAGCTCCCGTAGCGGGAACTCTCCTAACAATGAGCAGTTCTTC. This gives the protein CASSSRSGNSPNNEQFF.

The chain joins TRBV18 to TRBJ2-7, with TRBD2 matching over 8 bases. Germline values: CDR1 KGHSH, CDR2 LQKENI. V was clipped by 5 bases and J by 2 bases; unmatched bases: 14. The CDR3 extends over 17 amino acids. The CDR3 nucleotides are TGTGCCAGCTCATCACTAGCGGTGGGAGTCAACACCTACGAGCAGTACTTC. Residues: CASSSLAVGVNTYEQYF.

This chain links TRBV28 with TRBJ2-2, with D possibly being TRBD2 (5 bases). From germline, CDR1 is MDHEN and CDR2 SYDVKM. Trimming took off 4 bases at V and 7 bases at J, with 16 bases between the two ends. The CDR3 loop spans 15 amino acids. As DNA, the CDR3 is TGTGCCAGCAGTTCCCCTGGGCTCGGGGACGGGGAGCTGTTTTTT. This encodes CASSSPGLGDGELFF.

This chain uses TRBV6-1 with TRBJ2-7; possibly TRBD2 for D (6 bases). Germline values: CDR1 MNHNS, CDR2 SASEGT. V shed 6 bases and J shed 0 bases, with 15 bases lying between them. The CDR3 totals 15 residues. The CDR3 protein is CASSPGTESSYEQYF. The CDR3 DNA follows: TGTGCCAGCAGCCCCGGGACTGAGAGCTCCTACGAGCAGTACTTC.

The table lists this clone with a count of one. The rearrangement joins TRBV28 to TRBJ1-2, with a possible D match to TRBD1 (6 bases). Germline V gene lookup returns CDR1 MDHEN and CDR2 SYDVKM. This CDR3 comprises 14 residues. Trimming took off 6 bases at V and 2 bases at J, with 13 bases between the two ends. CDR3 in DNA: TGTGCCAGCAGCTCTGAACAGGGAAACTATGGCTACACCTTC. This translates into CASSSEQGNYGYTF.

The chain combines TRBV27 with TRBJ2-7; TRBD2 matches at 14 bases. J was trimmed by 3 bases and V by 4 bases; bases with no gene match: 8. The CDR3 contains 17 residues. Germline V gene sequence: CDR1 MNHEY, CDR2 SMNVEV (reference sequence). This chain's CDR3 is CASSSRGGTSGSYEQYF. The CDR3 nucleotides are TGTGCCAGCAGTTCGCGTGGGGGGACTAGCGGGAGCTACGAGCAGTACTTC.